The clone carrying this T cell receptor beta chain was detected once. This entry is derived from a study of T cell responses to AZD1222 COVID-19 vaccine. This CDR3 has 16 residues. The V gene's germline CDR1 is LNHDA and CDR2 SQIVND (reference sequence). The V gene lost 3 bases and the J gene lost 8 bases, with 22 bases spanning the gap. Profiling relied on immunoSEQ multiplex PCR, and the TCRdb table lists in-frame clones only, not all of them. Of over 100,000 clones listed, approximately 90% are singletons. This sequence was found in an adult in good health. Sample: peripheral blood, taken on day 0 of AZD1222 vaccination. The V gene is TRBV19, the J gene TRBJ1-2; tentatively, D is TRBD1 (6 bases). CDR3 in amino acids: CASSIRRGVVGGGYTF. In DNA form, the CDR3 reads TGTGCCAGTAGTATCCGAAGGGGGGTAGTCGGAGGGGGCTACACCTTC.